This T cell receptor beta chain was recorded in a study of cytomegalovirus exposure and HLA in healthy donors. About the study: The study's early data release held tens of millions of unique TCRs from HLA-typed donors.

General study points: It was reported that TCR beta sequences correctly inferred the HLA-A and HLA-B alleles for most subjects.

Concerning this clone itself: Its matching antigen is unknown.

13 Jbeta primers and 60 Vbeta primers were used for the PCR. Using immunoSEQ multiplex PCR, the repertoire was profiled, and TCRdb retains in-frame clones only, with some absent. The sample carries 150,000 or so clones, 72% recorded once. The CDR3 is 11 residues long. Germline V gene lookup returns CDR1 DFQATT and CDR2 SNEGSKA (reference sequence). The chain links TRBV20-1 to TRBJ2-5; D possibly corresponds to TRBD1 (5 bases). The TCR comes from a human donor in good health. The sequencing input was PBMCs. The CDR3 DNA is TGCAGCCGACAGTACCAAGAGACCCAGTACTTC. Protein: CSRQYQETQYF.